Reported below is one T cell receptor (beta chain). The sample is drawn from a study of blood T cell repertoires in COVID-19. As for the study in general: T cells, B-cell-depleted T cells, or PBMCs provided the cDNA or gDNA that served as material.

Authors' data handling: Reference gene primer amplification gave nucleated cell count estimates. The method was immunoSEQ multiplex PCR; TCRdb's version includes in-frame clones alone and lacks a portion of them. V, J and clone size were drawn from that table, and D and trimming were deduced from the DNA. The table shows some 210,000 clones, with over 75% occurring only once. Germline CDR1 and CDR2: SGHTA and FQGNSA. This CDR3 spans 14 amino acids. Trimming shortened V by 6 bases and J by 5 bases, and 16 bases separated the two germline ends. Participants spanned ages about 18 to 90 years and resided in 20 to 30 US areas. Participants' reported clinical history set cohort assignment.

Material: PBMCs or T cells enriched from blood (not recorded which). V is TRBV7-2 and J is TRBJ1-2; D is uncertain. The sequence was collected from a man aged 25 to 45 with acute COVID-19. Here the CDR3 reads CASSPPPNRYGYTF. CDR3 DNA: TGTGCCAGCAGTCCCCCGCCCAATCGGTATGGCTACACCTTC.